This T cell receptor (beta chain) emerged from a study of control samples from healthy donors and cancer patients. CDR1 MNHEY and CDR2 SVGEGT come from the germline V gene. Trimming shortened V by 6 bases and J by 5 bases, and 17 bases separated the two germline ends. The CDR3 sequence is 15 residues long. Clones were sequenced by immunoSEQ multiplex PCR, and TCRdb holds only the in-frame ones, with some missing. There are over 100,000 clones in the sample; approximately 90% occur only once, and 3.5% to 4.5% lies in the top ten. The TCR sequence derives from a human donor in good health. The donor label of this sample is uncertain. Sequenced sample: blood. The rearrangement joins TRBV6-2 or TRBV6-3 to TRBJ2-1; D is possibly TRBD2 (6 bases). The CDR3 DNA sequence: TGTGCCAGCAGCAACGGATTCGGGGGTCACAATGAGCAGTTCTTC. Residues: CASSNGFGGHNEQFF.